This TCR beta chain comes out of a study of identical twins (dated by TCRdb to between 2015 and 2016). In the study overall: The study deep-sequenced TCR alpha and beta repertoires from monozygotic twins, unrelated adults of various ages and cord blood to test whether fetal clonotypes persist. Replicate twin experiments were performed at different times using different library preparation protocols to rule out contamination. Overall study results and their limits: Compared with coincidental sharing between unrelated individuals, out-of-frame TCR alpha sequences shared between twins had an excess of sequences with low generation probability. Abundant cord blood beta clonotypes had fewer insertions, young adult naive repertoires showed a similar but weaker trend, and memory repertoires showed no such trend. Zero-insertion analyses could be partly confounded by invariant T cells such as MAIT and iNKT, though diverse VJ usage argued against such confounding for most clonotypes. In beta out-of-frame sequences, excess twin sharing was weaker, because having fewer shared sequences lowered the signal-to-noise ratio. Out-of-frame TCR alpha sharing in monozygotic twins was systematically underestimated by recombination models, whereas sharing between unrelated individuals was in agreement with the recombination models. Because the same donors could not be followed over many years, the conclusions relied on cross-sectional statistical analysis.

This clonotype was seen only a few times. Its antigen has not been determined. The sample holds no much larger clone one base away, and base qualities are not on file. V is shortened by 3 bases, J by 0 bases, and the region joining them spans 11 bases. The CDR3 starts with the cysteine, ends with the phenylalanine, and has 15 residues. Solely the CDR3 DNA is kept, with 45 bases framed from the first base. The germline V gene provides CDR1 SGHRS and CDR2 YFSETQ. Every donor in the study was a healthy Caucasian. Receptor libraries were prepared by 5' RACE. Sequenced on an Illumina HiSeq 2000. A universal primer binding site was added through template switching, and the final cDNA carried a unique molecular identifier so that TCR cDNA molecules could be counted accurately. Specific primers in the conserved constant-segment region were used to synthesize first-strand cDNA for TCR alpha and beta chains. Each cDNA library was double barcoded, with a SMART-Mk sample barcode plus Illumina barcodes, to control for contamination. TruSeq adapter sequences, together with Illumina sample barcodes, were added in two successive PCR steps. The TCR alpha and beta cDNA libraries were sequenced on the Illumina HiSeq platform using custom primers. In the authors' own workflow: MiGEC processed the raw reads to extract unique molecular identifiers, while MiXCR was used to determine the CDR3 positions. Recombination models were inferred per individual with the repgenHMM and IGoR tools using an EM algorithm. The tcR package in R was used for shared clonotype analysis, with sharing normalized by the product of cloneset sizes. Out-of-frame nonproductive sequences were analyzed to study raw recombination free of thymic and clonal selection effects. Starting from the raw public reads, TCRdb applied fastp trimming at Q25, assembled clones with MiXCR and retained in-frame beta chains. Rows are unified per CDR3 protein, each entry keeping the most common DNA and genes. TCRdb's processing, not the study's, gives the V and J calls here. The sample includes 1.5 million to 2 million distinct CDR3 sequences, with roughly a third observed a single time. The ten largest clones represent over 0.25% of the sample.

The sequenced sample was cord blood. The chain is encoded by TRBV5-1 joined to TRBJ2-3; no D segment can be confidently identified. The sequence was collected from a newborn girl in good health. The CDR3 protein is CASSSNVPSTDTQYF. The sequence in DNA is TGCGCCAGCAGCTCGAATGTGCCTAGCACAGATACGCAGTATTTT.